Below, 16 T cell receptor beta chains from the same sample are listed, as sequenced in a study of blood T cell repertoires in COVID-19. Generated by immunoSEQ multiplex PCR, the TCRdb table keeps only in-frame clones and is missing some. This sample has about 200,000 clones, with under 90% found just once. Material: peripheral blood. The receptors stem from an elderly man with acute or convalescent COVID-19.

V usage is TRBV7-3 and J usage is TRBJ2-7, with TRBD1 matching 7 bases. After removal of 1 base from V and 4 bases from J, the junction contained 10 bases not matched to a gene. Germline V lookup: CDR1 SGHTA, CDR2 FQGTGA. CDR3 size: 16 residues. CDR3 DNA: TGTGCCAGCAGCTTAAAAACCGAGGGACAGCCTTACGAGCAGTACGTC. It specifies CASSLKTEGQPYEQYV.

This chain links TRBV5-8 with TRBJ2-7, with D possibly matching TRBD1 (6 bases). V gave up 0 bases and J gave up 4 bases, with 23 bases separating them. CDR3 length: 18 residues. Germline V gene lookup returns CDR1 SGHTS and CDR2 YDEGEE. The CDR3 DNA reads as TGTGCCAGCAGCTTGGCCAGGGGTGGGATTTCACTTGTGTACGAGCAGTACTTC. Translated, it gives CASSLARGGISLVYEQYF.

The chain has TRBV5-1 and TRBJ1-1; D not resolved. The V and J ends lost 7 bases and 5 bases respectively, with 12 bases between them. Germline V gene data show CDR1 as SGHRS and CDR2 as YFSETQ. CDR3 length equals 12 residues. CDR3 sequence (DNA): TGCGCCAGCGGAGCTGGTAGGACTGAAGCTTTCTTT. Translated, it gives CASGAGRTEAFF.

The gene calls are TRBV6-2 or TRBV6-3 and TRBJ2-2; D may be TRBD1 (6 bases). The CDR3 has 14 amino acids. CDR1 is MNHEY, CDR2 SVGEGT, per germline. Trimming removed 5 bases from V and 9 bases from J, with 16 bases in between. CDR3 sequence reads: CASSQITGRWELFF. The CDR3 DNA reads TGTGCCAGCAGTCAGATTACAGGGAGATGGGAGCTGTTTTTT.

V usage is TRBV2 and J usage is TRBJ1-4; tentatively, D is TRBD1 (5 bases). Germline V CDR1 and CDR2: SNHLY, FYNNEI. This CDR3 is 16 amino acids long. Trimming took off 3 bases at V and 0 bases at J, with 11 bases between the two ends. The CDR3 DNA follows: TGTGCCAGCAGTGACTCAGGGTTTGCAACTAATGAAAAACTGTTTTTT. Protein sequence: CASSDSGFATNEKLFF.

V usage is TRBV5-8 and J usage is TRBJ2-1; 8 bases are a match to TRBD1. The CDR3 covers 15 residues. The junction had 11 bases not matched to a gene; V was cut back by 4 bases and J by 8 bases. Germline CDR1 SGHTS, CDR2 YDEGEE. Here the CDR3 reads CASSRGQGAGDEQFF. The CDR3 bases are TGTGCCAGCAGCCGGGGCCAGGGGGCAGGGGATGAGCAGTTCTTC.

The CDR3 coding sequence is TGCAGCGTTGAAAGTTTAGCGGGAGGGAATGAGCAGTTCTTC. It encodes CSVESLAGGNEQFF. V gene TRBV29-1 combines with J gene TRBJ2-1; 11 bases are a match to TRBD2. There are 14 residues in the CDR3. Germline-derived CDR1 and CDR2 are SQVTM and ANQGSEA. After removal of 2 bases from V and 7 bases from J, the junction contained 4 bases not matched to a gene.

The chain uses TRBV7-9 and TRBJ2-1; 7 nucleotides agree with TRBD2. With 4 bases clipped from V and 1 base from J, the junction kept 16 bases outside the gene matches. Per germline, CDR1 SEHNR and CDR2 FQNEAQ (reference sequence). The CDR3 is made up of 19 amino acids. The CDR3 DNA reads as TGTGCCAGCAGCTCATTACTAGCGAGCCTTAGGTTATCCTACAATGAGCAGTTCTTC. This gives the protein CASSSLLASLRLSYNEQFF.

This clone was observed a single time. The genes are TRBV10-3 and TRBJ2-5; TRBD2 is a possible D gene (6 bases). Per germline, CDR1 ENHRY and CDR2 SYGVKD. The CDR3 is made up of 13 amino acids. Trimming removed 11 bases at V and 1 base at J, with 14 bases between. DNA for the CDR3: TGTGCCTCAAATTCGGGACTCCAAGAGACCCAGTACTTC. This sequence encodes CASNSGLQETQYF.

The J gene is TRBJ2-5, the V gene TRBV5-1; D is undetermined. V was shortened by 2 bases and J by 2 bases, with 7 bases between the two germline ends. The CDR3 runs 13 residues. Germline assignment: CDR1 SGHRS and CDR2 YFSETQ. CDR3 sequence reads: CASSFRWQETQYF. In nucleotides, the CDR3 is TGCGCCAGCAGCTTCAGGTGGCAAGAGACCCAGTACTTC. The entire variable domain, with the rest obtained from reference TRBV5-1 and TRBJ2-5, is as follows: KAGVTQTPRYLIKTRGQQVTLSCSPISGHRSVSWYQQTPGQGLQFLFEYFSETQRNKGNFPGRFSGRQFSNSRSEMNVSTLELGDSALYLCASSFRWQETQYFGPGTRLLVL.

The chain couples TRBV9 to TRBJ1-6, with D possibly TRBD1 on 5 matching bases. The CDR3 is made up of 14 amino acids. From germline, CDR1 is SGDLS and CDR2 YYNGEE. V dropped 0 bases and J dropped 8 bases, with 9 bases sitting between them. As DNA, the CDR3 is TGTGCCAGCAGCGTAGATTCCAGGGATTCACCCCTCCACTTT. Translating gives CASSVDSRDSPLHF.

The chain joins TRBV30 to TRBJ1-6; TRBD1 aligns across 9 bases. Trimming removed 4 bases from V and 9 bases from J; junction bases left unmatched: 13. The length of the CDR3 is 16 residues. Germline CDR1 is GTSNPN and CDR2 is SVGIG (reference sequence). The CDR3 reads CAWTQGRGQGSSPLHF. The CDR3 bases are TGTGCCTGGACCCAGGGCCGGGGACAGGGAAGTTCACCCCTCCACTTT.

This chain uses TRBV7-9 with TRBJ2-2; 8 nucleotides line up with TRBD2. V lost 1 base to trimming and J lost 1 base; unmatched junction nucleotides: 2. The CDR3 covers 16 residues. Germline V CDR1 and CDR2: SEHNR, FQNEAQ (reference sequence). Written as DNA, the CDR3 is TGTGCCAGCAGCTTAGTCCGGGGGGGGAACACCGGGGAGCTGTTTTTT. Its translation is CASSLVRGGNTGELFF.

This rearrangement joins TRBV28 to TRBJ2-3, with a tentative D call TRBD2 (5 bases). Germline V gives CDR1 MDHEN, CDR2 SYDVKM. V was pared by 8 bases and J by 3 bases, with 15 bases between. The CDR3 runs 14 residues. The CDR3 protein is CASSYNPGTDTQYF. The CDR3 nucleotides are TGTGCCAGCTCCTACAATCCGGGGACAGATACGCAGTATTTT. The variable domain in full, completed from reference TRBV28 and TRBJ2-3, reads DVKVTQSSRYLVKRTGEKVFLECVQDMDHENMFWYRQDPGLGLRLIYFSYDVKMKEKGDIPEGYSVSREKKERFSLILESASTNQTSMYLCASSYNPGTDTQYFGPGTRLTVL.

This clone came up a few times. The chain couples TRBV4-3 to TRBJ1-3, with unresolved D. V lost 0 bases to trimming and J lost 0 bases, with 9 bases between them. Looked up from germline, CDR1 is LGHNA and CDR2 is YSLEER. CDR3 length equals 16 residues. CDR3 sequence reads: CASSQDAQNSGNTIYF. CDR3 nucleotides: TGCGCCAGCAGCCAAGATGCACAGAACTCTGGAAACACCATATATTTT.

This sequence joins TRBV12-3 or TRBV12-4 and TRBJ1-3, with a possible D match to TRBD1 (6 bases). The CDR3 is 13 residues long. Trimming removed 7 bases from V and 6 bases from J, with 13 bases in between. The CDR3 region has the DNA TGTGCCAGCAAGAGCACAGGGATAAACACCATATATTTT. It is translated as CASKSTGINTIYF.